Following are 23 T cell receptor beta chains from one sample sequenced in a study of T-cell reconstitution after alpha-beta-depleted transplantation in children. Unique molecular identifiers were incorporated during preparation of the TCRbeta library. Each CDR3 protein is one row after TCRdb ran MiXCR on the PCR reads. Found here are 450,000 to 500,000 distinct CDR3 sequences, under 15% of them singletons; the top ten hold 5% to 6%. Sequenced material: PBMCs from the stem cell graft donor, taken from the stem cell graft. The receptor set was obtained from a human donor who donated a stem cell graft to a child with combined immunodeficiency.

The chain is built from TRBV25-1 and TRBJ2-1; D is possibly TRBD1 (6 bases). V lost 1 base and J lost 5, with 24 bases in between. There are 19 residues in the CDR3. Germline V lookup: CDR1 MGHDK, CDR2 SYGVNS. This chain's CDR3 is CASSECLFGEQGCNNEQFF. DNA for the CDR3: TGTGCCAGCAGTGAATGTTTGTTCGGGGAACAGGGTTGCAACAATGAGCAGTTCTTC.

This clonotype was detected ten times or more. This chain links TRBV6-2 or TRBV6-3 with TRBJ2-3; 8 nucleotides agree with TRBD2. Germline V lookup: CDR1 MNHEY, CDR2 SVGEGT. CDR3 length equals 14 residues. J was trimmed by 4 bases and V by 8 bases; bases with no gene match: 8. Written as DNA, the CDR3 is TGTGCCAGCGAAACGGGACTAGGCGCAGATACGCAGTATTTT. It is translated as CASETGLGADTQYF.

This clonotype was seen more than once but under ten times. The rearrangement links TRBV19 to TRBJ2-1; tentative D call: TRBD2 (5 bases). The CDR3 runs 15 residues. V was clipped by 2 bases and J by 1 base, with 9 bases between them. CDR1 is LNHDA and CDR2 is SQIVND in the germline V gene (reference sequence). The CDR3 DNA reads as TGTGCCAGTAGTATAAGAGCGGATTCCTACAATGAGCAGTTCTTC. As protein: CASSIRADSYNEQFF.

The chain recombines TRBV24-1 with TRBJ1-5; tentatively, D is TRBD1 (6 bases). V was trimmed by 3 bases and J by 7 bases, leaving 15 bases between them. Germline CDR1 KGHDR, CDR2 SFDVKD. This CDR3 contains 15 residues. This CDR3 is CATSDTGGIIQPQHF. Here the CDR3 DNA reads TGTGCCACCAGTGATACGGGGGGCATTATCCAGCCCCAGCATTTT.

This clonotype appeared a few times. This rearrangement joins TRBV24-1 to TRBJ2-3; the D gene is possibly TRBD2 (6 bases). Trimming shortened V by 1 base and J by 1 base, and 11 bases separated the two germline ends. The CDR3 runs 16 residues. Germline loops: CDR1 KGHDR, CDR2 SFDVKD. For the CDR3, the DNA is TGTGCCACCAGTGATTTTGTACCGGGGGGCACAGATACGCAGTATTTT. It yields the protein CATSDFVPGGTDTQYF.

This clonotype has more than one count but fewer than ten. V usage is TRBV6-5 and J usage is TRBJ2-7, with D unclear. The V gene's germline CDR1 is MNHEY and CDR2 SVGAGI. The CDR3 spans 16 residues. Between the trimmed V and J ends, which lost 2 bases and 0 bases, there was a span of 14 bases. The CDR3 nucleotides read TGTGCCAGCAGTTACCTCCCAGTCCGGAGCTCCTACGAGCAGTACTTC. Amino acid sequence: CASSYLPVRSSYEQYF.

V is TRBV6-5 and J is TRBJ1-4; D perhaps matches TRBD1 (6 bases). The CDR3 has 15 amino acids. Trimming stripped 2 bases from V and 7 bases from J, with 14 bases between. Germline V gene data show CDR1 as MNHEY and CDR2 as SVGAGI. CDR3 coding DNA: TGTGCCAGCAGTTACGGGGGCCAGGGTGCTGAAAAACTGTTTTTT. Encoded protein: CASSYGGQGAEKLFF.

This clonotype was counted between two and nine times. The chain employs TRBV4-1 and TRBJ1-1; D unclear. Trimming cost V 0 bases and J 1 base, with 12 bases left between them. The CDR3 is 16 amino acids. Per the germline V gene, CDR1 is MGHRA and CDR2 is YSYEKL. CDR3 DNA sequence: TGCGCCAGCAGCCAAGATCCCGCGGGGAAGAACACTGAAGCTTTCTTT. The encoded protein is CASSQDPAGKNTEAFF.

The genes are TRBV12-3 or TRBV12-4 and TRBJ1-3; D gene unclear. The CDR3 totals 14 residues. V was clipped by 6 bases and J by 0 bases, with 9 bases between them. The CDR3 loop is CASRNLSSGNTIYF. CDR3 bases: TGTGCCAGCAGGAACCTTAGCTCTGGAAACACCATATATTTT.

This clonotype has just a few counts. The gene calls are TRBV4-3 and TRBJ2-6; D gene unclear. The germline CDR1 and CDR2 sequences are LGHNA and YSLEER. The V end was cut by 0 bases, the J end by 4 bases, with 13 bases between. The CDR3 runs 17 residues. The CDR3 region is CASSQDPLAAGANVLTF. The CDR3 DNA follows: TGCGCCAGCAGCCAAGACCCGCTTGCCGCCGGGGCCAACGTCCTGACTTTC.

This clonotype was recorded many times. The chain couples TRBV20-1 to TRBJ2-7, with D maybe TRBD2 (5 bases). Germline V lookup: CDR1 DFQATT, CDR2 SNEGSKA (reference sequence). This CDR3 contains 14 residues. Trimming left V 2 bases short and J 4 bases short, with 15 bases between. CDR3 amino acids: CSARPEGGRYEQYF. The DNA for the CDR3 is TGCAGTGCTAGACCTGAAGGTGGGAGATACGAGCAGTACTTC.

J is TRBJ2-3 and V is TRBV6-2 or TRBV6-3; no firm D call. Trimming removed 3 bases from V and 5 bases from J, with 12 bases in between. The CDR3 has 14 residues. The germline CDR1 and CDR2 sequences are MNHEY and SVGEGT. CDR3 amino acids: CASSYLGLIDTQYF. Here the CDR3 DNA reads TGTGCCAGCAGTTATCTCGGGCTAATAGATACGCAGTATTTT.

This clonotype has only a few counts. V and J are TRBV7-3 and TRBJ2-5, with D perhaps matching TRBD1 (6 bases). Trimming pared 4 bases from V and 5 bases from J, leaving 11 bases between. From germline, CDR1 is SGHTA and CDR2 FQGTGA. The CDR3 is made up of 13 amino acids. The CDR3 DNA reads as TGTGCCAGCAGCTCCCAGAGGGGGGAGACCCAGTACTTC. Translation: CASSSQRGETQYF.

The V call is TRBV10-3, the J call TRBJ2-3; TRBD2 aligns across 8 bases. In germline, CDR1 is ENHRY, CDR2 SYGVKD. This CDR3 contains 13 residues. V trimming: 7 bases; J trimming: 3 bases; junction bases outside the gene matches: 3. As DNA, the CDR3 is TGTGCCATCATGGAGCGGGAGACAGATACGCAGTATTTT. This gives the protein CAIMERETDTQYF.

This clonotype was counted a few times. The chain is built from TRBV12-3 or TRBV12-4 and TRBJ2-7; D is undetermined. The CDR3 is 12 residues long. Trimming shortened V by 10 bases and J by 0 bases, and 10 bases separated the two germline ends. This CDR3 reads CATSTSSYEQYF. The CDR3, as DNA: TGTGCCACCTCCACAAGCTCCTACGAGCAGTACTTC.

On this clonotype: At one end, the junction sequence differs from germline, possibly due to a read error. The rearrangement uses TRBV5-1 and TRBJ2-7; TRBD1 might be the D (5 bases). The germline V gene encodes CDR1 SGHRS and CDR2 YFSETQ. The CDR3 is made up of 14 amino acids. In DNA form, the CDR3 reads TGCTCCAGCAGCGCAACAGGTACCTCCTACGAGCAGTACTTC. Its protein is CSSSATGTSYEQYF.

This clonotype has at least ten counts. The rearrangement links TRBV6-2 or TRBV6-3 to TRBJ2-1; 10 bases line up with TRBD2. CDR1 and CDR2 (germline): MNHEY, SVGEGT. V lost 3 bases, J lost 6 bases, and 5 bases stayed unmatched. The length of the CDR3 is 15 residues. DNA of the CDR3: TGTGCCAGCAGTTATCTAGCGGGAGAGGGCAATGAGCAGTTCTTC. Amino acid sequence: CASSYLAGEGNEQFF.

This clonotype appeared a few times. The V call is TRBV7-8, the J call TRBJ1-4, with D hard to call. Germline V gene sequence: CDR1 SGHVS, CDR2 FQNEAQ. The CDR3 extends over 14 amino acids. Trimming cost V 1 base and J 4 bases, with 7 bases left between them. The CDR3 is CASSLGLSNEKLFF. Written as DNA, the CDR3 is TGTGCCAGCAGCTTAGGCCTCAGTAATGAAAAACTGTTTTTT.

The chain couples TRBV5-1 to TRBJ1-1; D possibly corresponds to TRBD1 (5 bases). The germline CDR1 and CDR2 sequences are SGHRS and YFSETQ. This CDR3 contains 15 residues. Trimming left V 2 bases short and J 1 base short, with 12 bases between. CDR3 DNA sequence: TGCGCCAGCAGCTTTCTGGTCGGGGCGAACACTGAAGCTTTCTTT. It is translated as CASSFLVGANTEAFF.

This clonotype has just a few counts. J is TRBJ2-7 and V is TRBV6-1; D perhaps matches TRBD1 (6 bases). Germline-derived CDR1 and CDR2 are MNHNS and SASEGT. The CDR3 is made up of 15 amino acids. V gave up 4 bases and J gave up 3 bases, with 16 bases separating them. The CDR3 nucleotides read TGTGCCAGCAGTGTTGAGGACAGCTCGAACTACGAGCAGTACTTC. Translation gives CASSVEDSSNYEQYF.

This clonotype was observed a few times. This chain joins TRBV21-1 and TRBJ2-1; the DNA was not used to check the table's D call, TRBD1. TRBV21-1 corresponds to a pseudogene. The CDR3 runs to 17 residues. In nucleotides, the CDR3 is TGTGCCAGCAGCAAGGGCTACAGGACAGGATTCTACAATGAGCAGTTCTTC. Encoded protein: CASSKGYRTGFYNEQFF.

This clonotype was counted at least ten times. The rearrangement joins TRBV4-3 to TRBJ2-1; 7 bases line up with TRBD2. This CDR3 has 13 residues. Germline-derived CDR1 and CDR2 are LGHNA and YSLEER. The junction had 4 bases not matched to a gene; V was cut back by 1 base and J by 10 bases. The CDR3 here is CASSQVLGGEQFF. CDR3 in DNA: TGCGCCAGCAGCCAAGTTTTGGGGGGGGAGCAGTTCTTC.

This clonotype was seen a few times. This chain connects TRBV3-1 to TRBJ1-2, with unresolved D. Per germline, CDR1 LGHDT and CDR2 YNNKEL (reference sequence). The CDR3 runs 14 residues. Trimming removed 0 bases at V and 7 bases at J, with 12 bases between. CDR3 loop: CASSQDGRESGYTF. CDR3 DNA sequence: TGTGCCAGCAGCCAAGATGGCCGGGAGAGTGGCTACACCTTC.